Listed here are 6 T cell receptor beta chains from one sample, sequenced in a study of blood T cell repertoires in COVID-19. Sequencing was performed with immunoSEQ multiplex PCR; in TCRdb, only in-frame clones are kept and a portion is missing. Altogether under 130,000 clones are present, more than 70% being singletons, with the ten largest covering approximately 3.5%. Sequenced: peripheral blood. The source is an older woman with acute or convalescent COVID-19.

The chain employs TRBV12-5 and TRBJ2-1, with 7 bases fitting TRBD1. V shed 6 bases and J 1 base; nucleotides not matched to a gene: 3. CDR3 size: 14 residues. The germline CDR1 and CDR2 sequences are LGHNT and FRNRAP. CDR3 region: CASGPQGSYNEQFF. The CDR3 nucleotides are TGTGCTAGTGGACCACAGGGGTCCTACAATGAGCAGTTCTTC.

This CDR3 is CASSPTGTGGNEQFF. As DNA, the CDR3 is TGTGCCAGCAGTCCAACCGGGACAGGGGGCAATGAGCAGTTCTTC. The chain links TRBV28 to TRBJ2-1, with 11 bases fitting TRBD1. Per the germline V gene, CDR1 is MDHEN and CDR2 is SYDVKM. The CDR3 is 15 residues long. With 5 bases clipped from V and 6 bases from J, the junction kept 6 bases outside the gene matches.

The chain uses TRBV11-3 and TRBJ1-1, with D tentatively TRBD1 (5 bases). The CDR3 is 15 residues long. Germline loops: CDR1 SGHNT, CDR2 YENEEA. Trimming removed 2 bases from V and 0 bases from J, with 10 bases in between. This chain's CDR3 is CASSLQGLMNTEAFF. The DNA for the CDR3 is TGTGCCAGCAGCTTACAGGGACTGATGAACACTGAAGCTTTCTTT.

V gene TRBV5-6 combines with J gene TRBJ1-6; possible D gene TRBD1, 5 bases. V lost 0 bases to trimming and J lost 8 bases, with 9 bases between them. Germline CDR1 is SGHDT and CDR2 is YYEEEE. The CDR3 has 14 residues. CDR3 sequence reads: CASSLVRGDSPLHF. The CDR3 DNA reads TGTGCCAGCAGCTTGGTCCGGGGGGATTCACCCCTCCACTTT.

The chain employs TRBV6-5 and TRBJ1-2, with D maybe TRBD1 (5 bases). With 7 bases removed from V and 12 bases from J, the gap between germline ends came to 21 bases. The CDR3 loop spans 13 amino acids. Germline lookup yields CDR1 MNHEY and CDR2 SVGAGI. CDR3 bases: TGTGCCAGCACCAACTCGGGTGGGGGGGTTGACACCTTC. Translating gives CASTNSGGGVDTF.

This chain connects TRBV19 to TRBJ2-2; tentative D call: TRBD2 (6 bases). Trimming took off 8 bases at V and 5 bases at J, with 12 bases between the two ends. Germline V gene data show CDR1 as LNHDA and CDR2 as SQIVND (reference sequence). This CDR3 spans 13 amino acids. CDR3 in amino acids: CASGDFLTGELFF. The CDR3, as DNA: TGTGCCAGTGGGGACTTCCTAACCGGGGAGCTGTTTTTT.